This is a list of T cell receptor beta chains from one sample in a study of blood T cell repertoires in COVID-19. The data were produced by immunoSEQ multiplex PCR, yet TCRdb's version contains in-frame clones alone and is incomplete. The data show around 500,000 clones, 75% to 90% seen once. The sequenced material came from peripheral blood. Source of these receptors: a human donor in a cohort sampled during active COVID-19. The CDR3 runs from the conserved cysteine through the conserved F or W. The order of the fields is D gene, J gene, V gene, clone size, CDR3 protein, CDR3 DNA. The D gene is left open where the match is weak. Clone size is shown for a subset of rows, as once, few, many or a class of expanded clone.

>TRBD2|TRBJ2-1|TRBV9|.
CASSPDGGSSDNEQFF
TGTGCCAGCAGCCCGGACGGCGGGAGCAGTGACAATGAGCAGTTCTTC
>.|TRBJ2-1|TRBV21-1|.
CASSKGSGIGTYNEQFF
TGTGCCAGCAGCAAAGGAAGCGGGATTGGAACCTACAATGAGCAGTTCTTC
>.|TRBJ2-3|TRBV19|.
CASSIDLAETDTQYF
TGTGCCAGTAGTATAGATCTAGCAGAAACAGATACGCAGTATTTT
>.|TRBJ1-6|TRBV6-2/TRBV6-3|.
CASSPGEYNSPLHF
TGTGCCAGCAGCCCAGGGGAATATAATTCACCCCTCCACTTT
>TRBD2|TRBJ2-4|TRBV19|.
CASTGTSGSYWKNIQYF
TGTGCCAGTACCGGGACTAGCGGGAGTTACTGGAAAAACATTCAGTACTTC
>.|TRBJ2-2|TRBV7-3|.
CASSQQETGELFF
TGTGCCAGCAGCCAACAGGAAACCGGGGAGCTGTTTTTT
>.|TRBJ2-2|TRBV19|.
CASSSARDTGELFF
TGTGCCAGTAGTTCCGCCAGGGACACCGGGGAGCTGTTTTTT
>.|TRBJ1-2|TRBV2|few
CASSERTYGYTF
TGTGCCAGCAGTGAACGAACTTATGGCTACACCTTC
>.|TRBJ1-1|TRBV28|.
CASTGQLNTEAFF
TGTGCCAGCACCGGACAGCTGAACACTGAAGCTTTCTTT
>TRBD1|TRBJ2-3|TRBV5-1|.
CASSRTGAFTDTQYF
TGCGCCAGCAGCCGTACAGGGGCCTTCACAGATACGCAGTATTTT
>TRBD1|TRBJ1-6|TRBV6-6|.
CAAGQGFNSPLHF
TGTGCCGCGGGACAGGGGTTCAATTCACCCCTCCACTTT
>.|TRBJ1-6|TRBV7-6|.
CASSQGYSGNSPLHF
TGTGCCAGCAGCCAGGGGTACAGTGGAAATTCACCCCTCCACTTT
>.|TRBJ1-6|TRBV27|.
CASSFDVRQVNSPLHF
TGTGCCAGCAGTTTTGACGTAAGGCAGGTTAATTCACCCCTCCACTTT
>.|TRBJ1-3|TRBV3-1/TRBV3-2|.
CASSQDLRGTGNTIYF
TGTGCCAGCAGCCAAGATCTACGGGGAACTGGAAACACCATATATTTT
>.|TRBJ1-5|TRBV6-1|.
CASSEAMAPNQPQHF
TGTGCCAGCAGTGAAGCGATGGCCCCCAATCAGCCCCAGCATTTT
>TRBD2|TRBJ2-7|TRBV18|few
CASSPTLAEYSYEQYF
TGTGCCAGCTCACCGACTCTAGCGGAGTACTCCTACGAGCAGTACTTC
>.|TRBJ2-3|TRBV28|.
CASSFPGITDTQYF
TGTGCCAGCAGTTTTCCGGGGATCACAGATACGCAGTATTTT
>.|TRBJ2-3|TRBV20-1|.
CSATGGDTQYF
TGCAGTGCTACTGGAGGAGATACGCAGTATTTT
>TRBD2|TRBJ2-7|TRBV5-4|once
CASRKEGAAGPREQYF
TGTGCCAGCAGGAAGGAGGGAGCAGCGGGACCGCGTGAGCAGTACTTC
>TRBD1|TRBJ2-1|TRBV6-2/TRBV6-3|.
CASSYPIPGQGPRNEQFF
TGTGCCAGCAGTTACCCTATACCGGGACAGGGCCCGCGGAATGAGCAGTTCTTC
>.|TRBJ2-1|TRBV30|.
CAWTPPGGPDEQFF
TGTGCCTGGACCCCCCCGGGGGGCCCCGATGAGCAGTTCTTC
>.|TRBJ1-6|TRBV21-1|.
CASSKVGCNRGQGSPLHF
TGTGCCAGCAGCAAAGTGGGGTGCAACAGGGGGCAGGGTTCACCCCTCCACTTT
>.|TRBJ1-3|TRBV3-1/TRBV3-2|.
CASSRDWGGNTIYF
TGTGCCAGCAGCCGGGACTGGGGTGGAAACACCATATATTTT
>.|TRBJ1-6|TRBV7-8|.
CASSLARGSFNSPLHF
TGTGCCAGCAGCTTAGCGCGAGGCAGTTTTAATTCACCCCTCCACTTT
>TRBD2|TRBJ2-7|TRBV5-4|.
CASRRSGRGYEQYF
TGTGCCAGCAGACGTAGCGGGAGAGGCTACGAGCAGTACTTC
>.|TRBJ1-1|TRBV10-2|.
CASKSRGEVNTEAFF
TGCGCCAGCAAGTCAAGAGGGGAGGTGAACACTGAAGCTTTCTTT
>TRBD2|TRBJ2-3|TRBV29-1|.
CSVNAIAGGPDTQYF
TGCAGCGTGAACGCAATAGCGGGAGGCCCAGATACGCAGTATTTT
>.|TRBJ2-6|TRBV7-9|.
CASSLAGTGANVLTF
TGTGCCAGCAGCCTGGCCGGGACTGGGGCCAACGTCCTGACTTTC
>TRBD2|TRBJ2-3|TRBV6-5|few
CASRGTSGYTDTQYF
TGTGCCAGCAGGGGGACTAGCGGATACACAGATACGCAGTATTTT
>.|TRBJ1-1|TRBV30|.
CAWSGGDTEAFF
TGTGCCTGGAGCGGCGGGGACACTGAAGCTTTCTTT
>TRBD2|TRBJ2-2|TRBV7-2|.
CATSPGRAGTGELFF
TGTGCCACCTCTCCCGGGAGGGCCGGGACCGGGGAGCTGTTTTTT
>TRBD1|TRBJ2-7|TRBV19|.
CASRSGGTGGYEQYF
TGTGCCAGTAGATCGGGCGGGACAGGGGGATACGAGCAGTACTTC
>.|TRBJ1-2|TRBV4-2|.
CASSPGDPTGFGYTF
TGTGCCAGCAGCCCTGGCGACCCGACGGGATTTGGCTACACCTTC
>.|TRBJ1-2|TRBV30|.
CAWSIGQGNGYTF
TGTGCCTGGAGTATAGGTCAGGGTAATGGCTACACCTTC
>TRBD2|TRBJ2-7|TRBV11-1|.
CASSVGLAVYEQYF
TGTGCCAGCAGCGTGGGACTAGCGGTCTACGAGCAGTACTTC
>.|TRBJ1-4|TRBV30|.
CAWSVQRANEKLFF
TGTGCCTGGAGTGTACAACGGGCTAATGAAAAACTGTTTTTT
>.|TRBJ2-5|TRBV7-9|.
CASSSKGGETQYF
TGTGCCAGCAGCTCTAAAGGAGGAGAGACCCAGTACTTC
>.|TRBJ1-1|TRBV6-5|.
CASSSATVQNTEAFF
TGTGCCAGCAGTTCCGCGACAGTCCAGAACACTGAAGCTTTCTTT
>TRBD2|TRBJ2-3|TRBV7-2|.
CASSLLAGAPTDTQYF
TGTGCCAGCAGCCTACTAGCGGGAGCCCCCACAGATACGCAGTATTTT
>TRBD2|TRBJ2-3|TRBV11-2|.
CASSSTSGTDTQYF
TGTGCCAGCAGCTCTACTAGCGGCACAGATACGCAGTATTTT
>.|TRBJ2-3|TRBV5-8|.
CASSLLTGAVTDTQYF
TGTGCCAGCAGCTTGCTTACGGGAGCAGTGACAGATACGCAGTATTTT
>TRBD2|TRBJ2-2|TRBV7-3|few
CASKASGRARAGELFF
TGTGCCAGCAAAGCTAGCGGGAGGGCTAGGGCCGGGGAGCTGTTTTTT
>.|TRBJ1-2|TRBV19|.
CASSISAGQDYGYTF
TGTGCCAGTAGTATAAGTGCAGGGCAGGACTATGGCTACACCTTC
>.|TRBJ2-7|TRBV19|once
CAARSGRYEQYF
TGTGCCGCCCGTAGTGGTCGGTACGAGCAGTACTTC
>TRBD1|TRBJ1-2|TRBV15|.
CATSRGGQGEGYTF
TGTGCCACCAGCAGAGGAGGACAGGGTGAAGGCTACACCTTC
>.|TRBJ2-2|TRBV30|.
CAWRIRGLPGAGELFF
TGTGCCTGGAGAATTAGAGGGCTTCCTGGCGCCGGGGAGCTGTTTTTT
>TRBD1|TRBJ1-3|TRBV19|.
CASSADRLENTIYF
TGTGCCAGTTCCGCGGACAGGCTTGAAAACACCATATATTTT
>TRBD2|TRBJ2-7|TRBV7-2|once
CASSLKARGEISYEQYF
TGTGCCAGCAGCTTAAAGGCGCGGGGGGAAATCTCCTACGAGCAGTACTTC
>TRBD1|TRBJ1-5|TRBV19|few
CASRDPGNRGVSNQPQHF
TGTGCCAGTAGGGACCCCGGTAACAGGGGGGTCAGCAATCAGCCCCAGCATTTT
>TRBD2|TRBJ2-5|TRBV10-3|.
CAISGTSWETQYF
TGTGCCATCAGTGGGACTAGCTGGGAGACCCAGTACTTC
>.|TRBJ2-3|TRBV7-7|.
CASSSGQSDTQYF
TGTGCTAGCAGCTCCGGACAGTCAGATACGCAGTATTTT
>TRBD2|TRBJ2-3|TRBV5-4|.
CASSDASGRATDTQYF
TGTGCCAGCAGCGACGCTAGCGGGAGGGCCACAGATACGCAGTATTTT
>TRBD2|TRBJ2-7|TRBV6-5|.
CASSYSLAGAYEQYF
TGTGCCAGCAGTTACTCTCTAGCGGGAGCTTACGAGCAGTACTTC
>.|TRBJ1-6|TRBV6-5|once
CASSYSWGENSPLHF
TGTGCCAGCAGTTACTCATGGGGCGAAAATTCACCCCTCCACTTT
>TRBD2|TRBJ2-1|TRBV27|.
CASRRGLAGLFSYNEQFF
TGTGCCAGCAGGAGGGGACTAGCGGGCCTTTTCTCCTACAATGAGCAGTTCTTC
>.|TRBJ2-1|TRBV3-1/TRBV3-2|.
CASSPGTFSYNEQFF
TGTGCCAGCAGCCCCGGGACTTTCTCCTACAATGAGCAGTTCTTC
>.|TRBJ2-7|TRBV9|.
CASSVDGASGEQYF
TGTGCCAGCAGCGTAGATGGGGCCTCTGGGGAGCAGTACTTC
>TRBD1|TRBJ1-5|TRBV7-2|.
CASSQNRGNQPQHF
TGTGCCAGCAGCCAAAACAGGGGAAATCAGCCCCAGCATTTT
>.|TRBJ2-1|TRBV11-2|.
CASSDYSLLEQFF
TGTGCCAGCAGCGATTATAGCCTTCTTGAGCAGTTCTTC